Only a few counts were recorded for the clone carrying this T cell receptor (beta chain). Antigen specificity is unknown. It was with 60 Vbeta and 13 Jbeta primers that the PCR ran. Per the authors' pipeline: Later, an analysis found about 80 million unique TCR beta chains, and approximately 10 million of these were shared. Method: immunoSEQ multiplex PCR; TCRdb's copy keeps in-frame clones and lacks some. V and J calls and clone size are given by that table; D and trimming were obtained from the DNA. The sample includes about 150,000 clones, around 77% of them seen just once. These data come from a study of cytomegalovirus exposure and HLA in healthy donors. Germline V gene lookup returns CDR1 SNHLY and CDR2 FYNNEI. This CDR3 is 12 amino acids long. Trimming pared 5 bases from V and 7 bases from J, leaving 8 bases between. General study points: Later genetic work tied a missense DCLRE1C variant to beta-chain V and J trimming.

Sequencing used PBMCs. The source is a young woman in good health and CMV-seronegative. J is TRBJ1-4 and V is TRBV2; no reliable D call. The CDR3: CASSPDFEKLFF. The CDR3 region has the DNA TGTGCCAGCAGTCCGGACTTTGAAAAACTGTTTTTT.